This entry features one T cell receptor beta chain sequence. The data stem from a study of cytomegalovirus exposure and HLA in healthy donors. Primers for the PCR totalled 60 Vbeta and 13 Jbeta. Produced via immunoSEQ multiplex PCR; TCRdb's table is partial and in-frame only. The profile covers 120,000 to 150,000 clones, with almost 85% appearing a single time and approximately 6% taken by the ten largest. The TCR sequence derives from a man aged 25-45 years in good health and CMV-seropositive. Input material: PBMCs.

CDR3 in DNA: TGCGCCAGCAGCGTAGTGGGGGCTGCTAATTCACCCCTCCACTTT. The encoded protein is CASSVVGAANSPLHF. The chain recombines TRBV5-1 with TRBJ1-6; D perhaps matches TRBD1 (6 bases). The CDR3 has 15 amino acids. Germline loops: CDR1 SGHRS, CDR2 YFSETQ. Trimming took off 4 bases at V and 6 bases at J, with 14 bases between the two ends.